Listed here is a single T cell receptor (beta chain). These data belong to a study of chemoradiotherapy in HPV16-positive cancers. Study-level background: Two HPV16-positive patients' cells yielded candidate HPV-specific clones and common motifs.

Repertoires were generated with immunoSEQ multiplex PCR, while TCRdb's copy carries only in-frame clones and drops some. Here the sample spans approximately 9,400 clones, 70% to 90% being singletons. Trimming took 6 bases from V and 4 from J, leaving 12 bases between them. The CDR3 spans 13 residues. The germline CDR1 and CDR2 sequences are MNHEY and SMNVEV (reference sequence). The sample in question was blood, obtained from a patient who underwent chemoradiotherapy. The source of this sequence is a human donor with HPV-associated anogenital cancer. V is TRBV27 and J is TRBJ1-1; D is undetermined. The CDR3 spells CASSLREGTEAFF. In nucleotides, the CDR3 is TGTGCCAGCAGCCTCCGAGAAGGCACTGAAGCTTTCTTT.